This record looks at one T cell receptor beta chain sequence and its context. Its antigen is currently unknown. This entry comes from a study of human T cells and chemical hapten exposure. The wider study: Once 0.01% DPC had been applied to the upper back by patch test, readings were taken at 6 days. The study's findings and limits: TCRs exceeding a frequency of 1 in 1000 stayed unchanged under DPC sensitization.

Time point reported: patch test 2, 6 weeks after DPC sensitization. Treatment defined: therapeutic diphenylcyclopropenone sensitization with weekly scalp DPC. Those who donated were patients with alopecia, 18 to 70 years of age, and suitable for DPC. During construction of the library, unique molecular identifiers were attached to individual cDNA molecules for quantitative, reproducible TCR counting. TCRdb re-analysed the RACE reads in MiXCR, keeping a single row per CDR3 protein. The sample has over 85,000 distinct CDR3 sequences; about 9.3% are singletons. The V gene lost 3 bases and the J gene lost 3 bases, with 8 bases spanning the gap. Germline CDR1 and CDR2: SGHAT and FQDESV (reference sequence). The CDR3 sequence is 14 residues long.

The chain employs TRBV11-1 and TRBJ1-4, with D unclear. Sequencing was performed on whole blood, taken in connection with sensitization to the hapten diphenylcyclopropenone (DPC). This TCR was sampled from a woman between 40 and 55 years old with alopecia areata. Some clones in this sample may be carry-over from other donors' samples. CDR3 sequence: CASSLAGSNEKLFF. The CDR3 nucleotides read TGTGCCAGCAGCTTGGCGGGATCTAATGAAAAACTGTTTTTT.